A selection of T cell receptor beta chains follows, all from one sample in a study of cytomegalovirus exposure and HLA in healthy donors. Produced via immunoSEQ multiplex PCR; TCRdb's table is partial and in-frame only. This sample carries 250,000 to 300,000 clones, around 89% of them seen once, and the ten largest clones take 0.35% to 0.4%. Specimen: PBMCs. These receptors originate from a young woman in good health and CMV-seronegative. Each CDR3 is given with its conserved first and last residue. Each record gives: CDR3 protein, CDR3 DNA, clone size, V gene, D gene, J gene. A D gene is named only where the DNA matches it firmly. A row's size may be missing; if present it is once, few, many or a size class.

CDR3 protein: CASSMTSTDQFF; CDR3 DNA: TGTGCCAGCAGCATGACTAGCACCGATCAGTTCTTC; clone size: once; V gene: TRBV5-6; D gene: TRBD2; J gene: TRBJ2-1
CDR3 protein: CASSATRGWGLANTGELFF; CDR3 DNA: TGTGCCAGCAGTGCGACCCGCGGGTGGGGGCTAGCGAACACCGGGGAGCTGTTTTTT; clone size: NA; V gene: TRBV6-1; D gene: NA; J gene: TRBJ2-2
CDR3 protein: CASSENQGNQPQHF; CDR3 DNA: TGTGCCAGCAGTGAGAATCAGGGCAATCAGCCCCAGCATTTT; clone size: NA; V gene: TRBV2; D gene: NA; J gene: TRBJ1-5
CDR3 protein: CASSEFLDGYTF; CDR3 DNA: TGTGCCAGCAGTGAATTCCTCGATGGCTACACCTTC; clone size: few; V gene: TRBV2; D gene: NA; J gene: TRBJ1-2
CDR3 protein: CASRVSGLTYNEQFF; CDR3 DNA: TGTGCCAGCAGGGTTAGCGGGTTAACCTACAATGAGCAGTTCTTC; clone size: NA; V gene: TRBV27; D gene: TRBD2; J gene: TRBJ2-1
CDR3 protein: CASSQGVRADTGELFF; CDR3 DNA: TGTGCCAGCAGCCAAGGGGTCAGGGCGGACACCGGGGAGCTGTTTTTT; clone size: NA; V gene: TRBV14; D gene: NA; J gene: TRBJ2-2
CDR3 protein: CASSRQGPYNEQFF; CDR3 DNA: TGTGCCAGCAGCAGACAGGGGCCGTACAATGAGCAGTTCTTC; clone size: NA; V gene: TRBV6-5; D gene: TRBD1; J gene: TRBJ2-1
CDR3 protein: CASSYGLGGSNQPQHF; CDR3 DNA: TGTGCCAGCAGTTACGGTCTGGGGGGTAGCAATCAGCCCCAGCATTTT; clone size: NA; V gene: TRBV6-6; D gene: NA; J gene: TRBJ1-5
CDR3 protein: CASSNTPGQGVGEQFF; CDR3 DNA: TGCGCCAGCAGCAATACGCCGGGACAGGGAGTCGGTGAGCAGTTCTTC; clone size: NA; V gene: TRBV4-3; D gene: TRBD1; J gene: TRBJ2-1
CDR3 protein: CASSLVASNQPQHF; CDR3 DNA: TGTGCCAGCAGTTTAGTGGCCAGCAATCAGCCCCAGCATTTT; clone size: few; V gene: TRBV28; D gene: NA; J gene: TRBJ1-5
CDR3 protein: CAWREGANYGYTF; CDR3 DNA: TGTGCCTGGAGAGAGGGGGCTAACTATGGCTACACCTTC; clone size: NA; V gene: TRBV30; D gene: NA; J gene: TRBJ1-2
CDR3 protein: CAISGGEGHSNQPQHF; CDR3 DNA: TGTGCCATCAGTGGAGGCGAGGGTCACAGCAATCAGCCCCAGCATTTT; clone size: NA; V gene: TRBV10-3; D gene: NA; J gene: TRBJ1-5
CDR3 protein: CASSYSRGGTEAFF; CDR3 DNA: TGTGCCAGCAGTTACTCAAGGGGTGGCACTGAAGCTTTCTTT; clone size: NA; V gene: TRBV6-5; D gene: NA; J gene: TRBJ1-1
CDR3 protein: CASSPEGVGRNQPQHF; CDR3 DNA: TGCGCCAGCAGCCCAGAAGGGGTTGGTCGCAATCAGCCCCAGCATTTT; clone size: NA; V gene: TRBV5-1; D gene: NA; J gene: TRBJ1-5
CDR3 protein: CASSLGQAGPNYGYTF; CDR3 DNA: TGCGCCAGCAGCCTAGGACAGGCCGGTCCTAACTATGGCTACACCTTC; clone size: NA; V gene: TRBV4-1; D gene: TRBD1; J gene: TRBJ1-2
CDR3 protein: CASSYSPENYGYTF; CDR3 DNA: TGTGCCAGCAGTTACTCTCCCGAGAACTATGGCTACACCTTC; clone size: NA; V gene: TRBV6-5; D gene: NA; J gene: TRBJ1-2
CDR3 protein: CASSFDWVSGNTIYF; CDR3 DNA: TGTGCCAGCAGCTTCGACTGGGTCTCTGGAAACACCATATATTTT; clone size: NA; V gene: TRBV11-2; D gene: NA; J gene: TRBJ1-3
CDR3 protein: CAASRDRDQPQHF; CDR3 DNA: TGTGCCGCCAGTCGGGACAGGGATCAGCCCCAGCATTTT; clone size: NA; V gene: TRBV6-6; D gene: TRBD1; J gene: TRBJ1-5
CDR3 protein: CASSSGQPYGYTF; CDR3 DNA: TGCGCCAGCAGCTCGGGACAGCCCTATGGCTACACCTTC; clone size: NA; V gene: TRBV5-1; D gene: TRBD1; J gene: TRBJ1-2
CDR3 protein: CAWSVLPGLAVGYEQFF; CDR3 DNA: TGTGCCTGGAGTGTACTCCCGGGACTAGCGGTGGGCTATGAGCAGTTCTTC; clone size: NA; V gene: TRBV30; D gene: TRBD2; J gene: TRBJ2-1
CDR3 protein: CASSPRGGPYGYTF; CDR3 DNA: TGTGCCAGTAGTCCCCGGGGGGGGCCCTATGGCTACACCTTC; clone size: NA; V gene: TRBV19; D gene: NA; J gene: TRBJ1-2
CDR3 protein: CAWSVRGGTEAFF; CDR3 DNA: TGTGCCTGGAGTGTAAGGGGTGGGACTGAAGCTTTCTTT; clone size: NA; V gene: TRBV30; D gene: NA; J gene: TRBJ1-1
CDR3 protein: CSAPLQETQYF; CDR3 DNA: TGCAGTGCCCCCCTCCAAGAGACCCAGTACTTC; clone size: few; V gene: TRBV20-1; D gene: NA; J gene: TRBJ2-5
CDR3 protein: CASSTGTSTGELFF; CDR3 DNA: TGTGCCAGCAGTACCGGGACTTCCACCGGGGAGCTGTTTTTT; clone size: once; V gene: TRBV27; D gene: NA; J gene: TRBJ2-2
CDR3 protein: CASSIVAGDYNEQFF; CDR3 DNA: TGTGCCAGTAGTATAGTGGCAGGGGACTACAATGAGCAGTTCTTC; clone size: NA; V gene: TRBV19; D gene: NA; J gene: TRBJ2-1
CDR3 protein: CASSSSTGYNTEAFF; CDR3 DNA: TGTGCCAGCAGTTCGTCGACAGGATACAACACTGAAGCTTTCTTT; clone size: once; V gene: TRBV27; D gene: NA; J gene: TRBJ1-1
CDR3 protein: CASSGEAQETQYF; CDR3 DNA: TGTGCCAGCAGTGGGGAGGCCCAAGAGACCCAGTACTTC; clone size: NA; V gene: TRBV6-6; D gene: NA; J gene: TRBJ2-5
CDR3 protein: CTSSQVEQGGTEAFF; CDR3 DNA: TGCACCAGCAGCCAAGTAGAACAGGGTGGGACTGAAGCTTTCTTT; clone size: NA; V gene: TRBV1; D gene: NA; J gene: TRBJ1-1
CDR3 protein: CASSLVAGTNEKLFF; CDR3 DNA: TGCGCCAGCAGCTTGGTCGCGGGGACTAATGAAAAACTGTTTTTT; clone size: NA; V gene: TRBV5-1; D gene: NA; J gene: TRBJ1-4
CDR3 protein: CASSKGVWQPGTGELFF; CDR3 DNA: TGTGCCAGTAGTAAGGGGGTGTGGCAGCCGGGCACCGGGGAGCTGTTTTTT; clone size: once; V gene: TRBV19; D gene: NA; J gene: TRBJ2-2
CDR3 protein: CASSLSRGVSYNEQFF; CDR3 DNA: TGTGCCAGCAGCTTGAGCAGGGGCGTATCCTACAATGAGCAGTTCTTC; clone size: NA; V gene: TRBV5-4; D gene: NA; J gene: TRBJ2-1
CDR3 protein: CASSLDRRFTFTEAFF; CDR3 DNA: TGTGCCAGCAGCTTGGACCGTCGTTTTACTTTTACTGAAGCTTTCTTT; clone size: NA; V gene: TRBV5-6; D gene: NA; J gene: TRBJ1-1
CDR3 protein: CASSSHPGGTYEQYF; CDR3 DNA: TGTGCCAGCAGTTCCCATCCAGGGGGCACCTACGAGCAGTACTTC; clone size: NA; V gene: TRBV7-6; D gene: TRBD1; J gene: TRBJ2-7
CDR3 protein: CASSIEQGGYGYTF; CDR3 DNA: TGTGCCAGCAGTATAGAACAGGGGGGGTATGGCTACACCTTC; clone size: NA; V gene: TRBV6-5; D gene: TRBD1; J gene: TRBJ1-2
CDR3 protein: CASSLGSVLVWADTQYF; CDR3 DNA: TGCGCCAGCAGCCTTGGGAGTGTACTCGTTTGGGCAGATACGCAGTATTTT; clone size: once; V gene: TRBV4-1; D gene: NA; J gene: TRBJ2-3
CDR3 protein: CASSRPGAQHF; CDR3 DNA: TGTGCCAGCAGCCGACCTGGAGCCCAGCATTTT; clone size: once; V gene: TRBV28; D gene: NA; J gene: TRBJ1-5
CDR3 protein: CAILPYPDSPYGYTF; CDR3 DNA: TGTGCCATCCTTCCTTACCCGGACAGCCCTTATGGCTACACCTTC; clone size: NA; V gene: TRBV2; D gene: NA; J gene: TRBJ1-2